Listed below are T cell receptor beta chains from one sample, sequenced in a study of OX40 agonist ivuxolimab in advanced cancers. Here immunoSEQ multiplex PCR was the method, and the copy in TCRdb shows in-frame clones only, minus some. The sample shows approximately 97,000 clones, about 86% of them seen only once. This sample comprised CD4+ or CD8+ T cells sorted from blood, obtained in a trial of the OX40 agonist ivuxolimab. These receptors originate from an adult with an advanced solid tumor such as melanoma, head and neck, liver or kidney cancer. Each CDR3 is given with its conserved first and last residue. A D gene is named only where the DNA matches it firmly. Expanded clones get a size class; other rows say once, few or many, or leave the size out.

D gene	J gene	V gene	clone size	CDR3 DNA	CDR3 protein
.	TRBJ1-2	TRBV5-1	.	TGCGCCAGCAGCTCGGTGGGCAGTAACTATGGCTACACCTTC	CASSSVGSNYGYTF
.	TRBJ1-1	TRBV10-1	.	TGCGCCAGCAGTGAGTTCCAGGGTATGAACACTGAAGCTTTCTTT	CASSEFQGMNTEAFF
.	TRBJ1-2	TRBV13	.	TGTGCCAGCAGCTTATGGCGTTCAGCCTCCGACTATGGCTACACCTTC	CASSLWRSASDYGYTF
TRBD1	TRBJ2-7	TRBV11-2	once	TGTGCCAGCAGCTCTTCGACAGGGGGCTACGAGCAGTACTTC	CASSSSTGGYEQYF
.	TRBJ1-6	TRBV7-3	.	TGTGCCAGCAGCCCGTCCGGACCGGATAATTCACCCCTCCACTTT	CASSPSGPDNSPLHF
.	TRBJ2-3	TRBV7-6	.	TGTGCCAGCAGCTTAGGACAGACCACAGATACGCAGTATTTT	CASSLGQTTDTQYF
.	TRBJ2-7	TRBV6-6	.	TGTGCCAGCGCTGACGGTAGCTACGAGCAGTACTTC	CASADGSYEQYF
.	TRBJ2-7	TRBV21-1	.	TGTGCCAGCAGCAAAGAGCTCAGCGGGACGTCCTACGAGCAGTACTTC	CASSKELSGTSYEQYF
TRBD2	TRBJ2-7	TRBV29-1	.	TGCAGCGTTGAAGATCAGGGTAGCGGGAGCTACGAGCAGTACTTC	CSVEDQGSGSYEQYF
TRBD1	TRBJ1-5	TRBV6-6	.	TGTGCCAGCAGAGGACAGGGGGCCAATCAGCCCCAGCATTTT	CASRGQGANQPQHF
.	TRBJ1-2	TRBV7-2	.	TGTGCCAGCAGCCCGGACCCCAGTTGGGGTTCTGGCTACACCTTC	CASSPDPSWGSGYTF
TRBD2	TRBJ2-1	TRBV9	.	TGTGCCAGCAGCGGTCGGACTAGCGGGAGTGCGTACAATGAGCAGTTCTTC	CASSGRTSGSAYNEQFF
.	TRBJ2-5	TRBV7-7	.	TGTGCTAGCAGCCCCGGACTGAAGGAGACCCAGTACTTC	CASSPGLKETQYF
TRBD1	TRBJ1-2	TRBV9	few	TGTGCCAGCAGCGTAGGGGACAGGGGAGGGAATGGCTACACCTTC	CASSVGDRGGNGYTF
.	TRBJ2-3	TRBV5-6	.	TGTGCCAGCAGCTTCCTCGCAGATACGCAGTATTTT	CASSFLADTQYF
.	TRBJ2-1	TRBV27	.	TGTGCCAGCAGTTTAGCGGCAGGGAGCTCCTACAATGAGCAGTTCTTC	CASSLAAGSSYNEQFF
TRBD2	TRBJ2-7	TRBV30	.	TGTGCCGCGAGGGGGCTAGCGGGAGACCCCTCCTACGAGCAGTACTTC	CAARGLAGDPSYEQYF
TRBD1	TRBJ1-2	TRBV4-2	once	TGTGCCAGCAGCCAAAACCAGGGGGAAACTGGCTACACCTTC	CASSQNQGETGYTF
.	TRBJ1-1	TRBV9	.	TGTGCCAGCAGCGTACAGGGGAGTACTGAAGCTTTCTTT	CASSVQGSTEAFF
TRBD1	TRBJ2-5	TRBV7-2	.	TGTGCCAGCAGCCTAGTGGGACAGGGGGCGGAAGGAGAGACCCAGTACTTC	CASSLVGQGAEGETQYF
.	TRBJ1-4	TRBV18	.	TGTGCCAGCTCACCAACAGGAACGAGGGAAAAACTGTTTTTT	CASSPTGTREKLFF
.	TRBJ1-1	TRBV13	.	TGTGCCAGCAGCTTAGGCCTTAGCGGGGAAGCTTTCTTT	CASSLGLSGEAFF
.	TRBJ2-1	TRBV2	.	TGTGCCAGCAGTGAAGCGACGCAAGAGCAGTTCTTC	CASSEATQEQFF
.	TRBJ1-2	TRBV9	once	TGTGCCAGCAGCGTAGGGGGGGGCCGGTATGGCTACACCTTC	CASSVGGGRYGYTF
.	TRBJ2-2	TRBV7-3	.	TGTGCCAGCAGCTTAAGATTTCGTCCGAGGGGATCACAGAGACCCTCAAACACCGGGGAGCTGTTTTTT	CASSLRFRPRGSQRPSNTGELFF
TRBD1	TRBJ1-1	TRBV7-2	.	TGTGCCAGCAGCCCCGGGACAGGGACCTTCAAGAACACTGAAGCTTTCTTT	CASSPGTGTFKNTEAFF
TRBD1	TRBJ2-1	TRBV19	few	TGTGCCAGTACCCCGACCGGGACAGCTTACAATGAGCAGTTCTTC	CASTPTGTAYNEQFF